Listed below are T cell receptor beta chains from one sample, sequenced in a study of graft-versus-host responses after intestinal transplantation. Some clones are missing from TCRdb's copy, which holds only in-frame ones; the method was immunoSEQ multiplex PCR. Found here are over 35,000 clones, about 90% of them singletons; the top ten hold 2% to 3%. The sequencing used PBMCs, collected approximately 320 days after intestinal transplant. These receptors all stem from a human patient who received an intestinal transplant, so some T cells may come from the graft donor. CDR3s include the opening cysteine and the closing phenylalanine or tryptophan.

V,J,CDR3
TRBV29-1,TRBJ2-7,CSARTGTGTYEQYF
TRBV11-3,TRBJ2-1,CASSGELSYINNEQFF
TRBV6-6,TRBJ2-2,CASNRGGANTGELFF
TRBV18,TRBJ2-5,CASSPSGSPGETQYF
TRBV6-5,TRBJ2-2,CASSYSGTGELFF
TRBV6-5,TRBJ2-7,CASSILAGRSYEQYF
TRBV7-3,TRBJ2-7,CASSYAGGFGYEQYF
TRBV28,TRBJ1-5,CASSLVDSYSNQPQHF
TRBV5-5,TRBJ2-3,CASSLNSDSTDTQYF
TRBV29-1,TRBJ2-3,CSVGGPLTDTQYF
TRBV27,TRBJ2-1,CASRAQGRGSSYNEQFF
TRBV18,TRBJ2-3,CASSPPGKADTDTQYF
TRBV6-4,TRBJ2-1,CASSDGTSGSEQFF
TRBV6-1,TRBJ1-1,CASSLQGGTEAFF
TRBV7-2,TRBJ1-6,CASSLVQGKSPLHF
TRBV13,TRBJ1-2,CASSLEGRSGYTF
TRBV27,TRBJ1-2,CASSEGSGYTF
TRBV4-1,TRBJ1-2,CASSQPGQGASGYTF
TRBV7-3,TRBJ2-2,CASSLTSGNTGELFF
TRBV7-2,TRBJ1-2,CASSLRQSASGYTF
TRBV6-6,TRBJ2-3,CASSFGGTGYKDTQYF
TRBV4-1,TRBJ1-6,CASSQEVARVNSPLHF
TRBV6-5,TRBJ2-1,CASSPDDYNEQFF
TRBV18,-,CASSPGQLDEQYF
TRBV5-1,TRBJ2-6,CASSLTGSGANVLTF
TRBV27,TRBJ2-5,CASSFGRDEETQYF
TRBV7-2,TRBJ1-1,CASSPDTVEAFF
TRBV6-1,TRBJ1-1,CASSLVNTEAFF
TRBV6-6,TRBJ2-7,CASSYPRRPTGYEQYF
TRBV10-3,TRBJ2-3,CAITDGLAGDTQYF
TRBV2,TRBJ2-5,CASRLDRQETQYF
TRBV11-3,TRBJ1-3,CASSLSGTASGNTIYF
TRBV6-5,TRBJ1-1,CASSYRRGYTEAFF
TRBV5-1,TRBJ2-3,CASTGGAADTQYF
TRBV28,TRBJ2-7,CASSLASGDYEQYF
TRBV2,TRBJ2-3,CASSTYTDTQYF
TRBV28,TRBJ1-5,CASSTPSSNQPQHF
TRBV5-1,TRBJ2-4,CASSLGGLREKAKNIQYF
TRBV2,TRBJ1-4,CASSPDRVTNEKLFF